This record covers a single T cell receptor beta chain. Its antigen is unidentified. This entry belongs to a study of cytomegalovirus exposure and HLA in healthy donors. The germline V gene encodes CDR1 SEHNR and CDR2 FQNEAQ (reference sequence). The CDR3 has 14 residues. V lost 3 bases, J lost 6 bases, and 7 bases stayed unmatched. The PCR employed 60 Vbeta primers together with 13 Jbeta primers. The data were produced by immunoSEQ multiplex PCR, yet TCRdb's version contains in-frame clones alone and is incomplete. The sample lists under 200,000 clones, 65% to 85% occurring once. Study-wide results and caveats: Being productive about 87% or about 30% of the time was typical of most TCR beta V segments in an earlier analysis. Reports indicated that the classifier achieved high specificity and sensitivity in diagnosing cytomegalovirus status.

Sample: PBMCs. V gene TRBV7-9 combines with J gene TRBJ1-2; 7 bases line up with TRBD1. The clonotype originates from a woman aged 45-60 years in good health and CMV-seropositive. The DNA for the CDR3 is TGTGCCAGCAGCTTCGGCCAGGGGGAACATGGCTACACCTTC. This encodes CASSFGQGEHGYTF.